One and the same sample provided the 30 T cell receptor beta chains below, sequenced in a study of blood T cell repertoires in COVID-19. Measured with immunoSEQ multiplex PCR; TCRdb has only the in-frame clones, and not every one. This table holds under 300,000 clones, about 86% found once. Material: peripheral blood. The receptor source for this set is a woman between 65 and 79 years old with COVID-19, enrolled during active disease.

The chain couples TRBV29-1 to TRBJ1-1, with D tentatively TRBD1 (5 bases). Germline V gene data show CDR1 as SQVTM and CDR2 as ANQGSEA. There are 13 residues in the CDR3. The CDR3 spells CLTAAGGNTEAFF. In nucleotides, the CDR3 is TGCCTCACGGCGGCGGGGGGGAATACTGAAGCTTTCTTT.

This clone has more than one count but fewer than ten. In DNA form, the CDR3 reads TGCGCCAGCAGCCCCCCAGGGCTAACCGGGGAGCTGTTTTTT. It codes for CASSPPGLTGELFF. The V and J genes are TRBV5-1 and TRBJ2-2, with a weak D call TRBD1 (5 bases). The V and J ends lost 4 bases and 5 bases respectively, with 12 bases between them. Germline CDR1 is SGHRS and CDR2 is YFSETQ. CDR3 length: 14 residues.

CDR3 DNA: TGTGCCAGCACTCCGGGACAGGGGGCGTTCGAGCAGTACTTC. It translates to CASTPGQGAFEQYF. This chain joins TRBV9 and TRBJ2-7; TRBD1 agrees at 12 bases. The CDR3 is 14 amino acids. V lost 6 bases, J lost 6 bases, and 7 bases stayed unmatched. CDR1 is SGDLS, CDR2 YYNGEE, per germline.

The chain uses TRBV27 and TRBJ2-1; D possibly corresponds to TRBD2 (5 bases). The CDR3 runs 15 residues. From germline, CDR1 is MNHEY and CDR2 SMNVEV (reference sequence). V was trimmed by 5 bases and J by 2 bases, leaving 13 bases between them. The CDR3 DNA reads as TGTGCCAGCAGTCCCCGGACTGCAGCCTACAATGAGCAGTTCTTC. Protein product: CASSPRTAAYNEQFF.

The chain links TRBV5-6 to TRBJ1-1; unclear D gene. The CDR3 is 13 amino acids. Per the germline V gene, CDR1 is SGHDT and CDR2 is YYEEEE. The V end lost 2 bases, the J end lost 1 base, and 6 bases lay between the germline ends. CDR3 sequence (DNA): TGTGCCAGCAGCTTCCCAGGGAACACTGAAGCTTTCTTT. Amino acids: CASSFPGNTEAFF.

For this clone: This sample also contains other DNA sequences that code for the same CDR3. The V and J genes are TRBV24-1 and TRBJ1-3; D gene uncertain. Per the germline V gene, CDR1 is KGHDR and CDR2 is SFDVKD. The CDR3 sequence is 11 residues long. V lost 6 bases to trimming and J lost 3 bases, with 2 bases between them. CDR3 region: CATSRGNTIYF. In nucleotides, the CDR3 is TGTGCCACCAGTCGTGGAAACACCATATATTTT.

The V and J genes are TRBV6-4 and TRBJ2-2; D gene ambiguous. The CDR3 sequence is 14 residues long. Between the trimmed V and J ends, which lost 5 bases and 1 base, there was a span of 8 bases. CDR1 MRHNA and CDR2 SNTAGT come from the germline V gene. CDR3 protein: CASSREQNTGELFF. CDR3 coding DNA: TGTGCCAGCAGTCGTGAACAGAACACCGGGGAGCTGTTTTTT.

The chain carries TRBV3-1 (or the pseudogene TRBV3-2) and TRBJ2-5; 9 bases align to TRBD2. The CDR3 covers 16 residues. J lost 1 base, V lost 2 bases, and 5 bases had no gene match. The germline V gene encodes CDR1 LGHDT and CDR2 YNNKEL (reference sequence). CDR3 protein: CASSQMGLAGQETQYF. CDR3 coding DNA: TGTGCCAGCAGCCAAATGGGACTAGCTGGCCAAGAGACCCAGTACTTC.

The V and J genes are TRBV6-5 and TRBJ2-2; D ambiguous. V gave up 0 bases and J gave up 4 bases, with 9 bases separating them. CDR3 length equals 15 residues. CDR1 MNHEY and CDR2 SVGAGI come from the germline V gene. CDR3 region: CASSYSTGATGELFF. The CDR3 region has the DNA TGTGCCAGCAGTTACTCGACCGGAGCCACCGGGGAGCTGTTTTTT.

This clone was seen a handful of times. DNA of the CDR3: TGTGCCATCAGTGAATTGGGACAGGGGACTATGGCTTTCTTT. Its protein is CAISELGQGTMAFF. The chain combines TRBV10-3 with TRBJ1-1; the match to TRBD1 covers 10 bases. From germline, CDR1 is ENHRY and CDR2 SYGVKD. V lost 3 bases, J lost 11 bases, and 9 bases stayed unmatched. This CDR3 region has 14 residues.

This chain connects TRBV7-7 to TRBJ2-5; 10 bases are shared with TRBD1. Germline lookup yields CDR1 SSHAT and CDR2 FNYEAQ (reference sequence). The CDR3 contains 15 residues. The trim removed 5 bases at V and 2 bases at J, leaving 5 bases unmatched. Here the CDR3 reads CASSRTGGKQETQYF. Written as DNA, the CDR3 is TGTGCCAGCAGCCGGACAGGGGGAAAGCAAGAGACCCAGTACTTC.

The V and J genes are TRBV5-5 and TRBJ2-2; 7 bases agree with TRBD1. The CDR3 is made up of 14 amino acids. Unmatched junction bases numbered 6, after V lost 5 bases and J lost 5 bases. In germline, CDR1 is SGHKS, CDR2 YYEKEE (reference sequence). CDR3 in DNA: TGTGCCAGCAGATCTACAGGGGCGACCGGGGAGCTGTTTTTT. Translated, it gives CASRSTGATGELFF.

This clone was detected only once. This chain joins TRBV7-9 and TRBJ2-2; D call uncertain. Trimming removed 5 bases at V and 9 bases at J, with 13 bases between. Germline V gene lookup returns CDR1 SEHNR and CDR2 FQNEAQ (reference sequence). The CDR3 is 13 amino acids. The CDR3: CASSPGWARELFF. The CDR3 DNA reads TGTGCCAGCAGCCCCGGTTGGGCCCGGGAGCTGTTTTTT.

This clone was seen only a few times. This rearrangement joins TRBV19 to TRBJ1-2; D might be TRBD1 (5 bases). This CDR3 is 14 amino acids long. The germline gives CDR1 LNHDA, CDR2 SQIVND (reference sequence). Between the trimmed V and J ends, which lost 5 bases and 4 bases, there was a span of 14 bases. The CDR3 reads CASSLGAPLYGYTF. CDR3 coding DNA: TGTGCCAGTAGTCTAGGGGCTCCTCTCTATGGCTACACCTTC.

The genes are TRBV19 and TRBJ1-5; 7 bases match TRBD1. CDR3 length: 15 amino acids. The trim removed 6 bases at V and 0 bases at J, leaving 5 bases unmatched. Germline loops: CDR1 LNHDA, CDR2 SQIVND (reference sequence). In DNA, the CDR3 is TGTGCCAGTAGCCGACAGGGTAGTAGCAATCAGCCCCAGCATTTT. Residues: CASSRQGSSNQPQHF.

On this clone: The same CDR3 is also encoded by other DNA sequences in this sample. The V call is TRBV2, the J call TRBJ2-7; 14 bases map to TRBD2. This CDR3 comprises 14 residues. Germline-derived CDR1 and CDR2 are SNHLY and FYNNEI. J was trimmed by 1 base and V by 8 bases; bases with no gene match: 1. CDR3: CASRTSGGSYEQYF. CDR3 in DNA: TGTGCCAGCCGGACTAGCGGGGGGTCCTACGAGCAGTACTTC.

This clone turned up a few times. The gene calls are TRBV9 and TRBJ1-1; unclear D gene. V was shortened by 2 bases and J by 2 bases, with 10 bases between the two germline ends. The CDR3 is 14 residues long. Germline loops: CDR1 SGDLS, CDR2 YYNGEE. CDR3 sequence: CASSVGDHNTEAFF. The CDR3 bases are TGTGCCAGCAGCGTTGGAGACCATAACACTGAAGCTTTCTTT.

The chain uses TRBV28 and TRBJ1-3, with D unclear. V lost 5 bases to trimming and J lost 0 bases, with 11 bases between them. Germline V gives CDR1 MDHEN, CDR2 SYDVKM. The CDR3 has 15 amino acids. CDR3 sequence (DNA): TGTGCCAGCAGTCAACTGGAGAACTCTGGAAACACCATATATTTT. This translates into CASSQLENSGNTIYF.

The rearrangement joins TRBV6-6 to TRBJ1-5; D not resolved. Trimming cost V 7 bases and J 7 bases, with 20 bases left between them. CDR3 length equals 15 residues. The germline CDR1 and CDR2 sequences are MNHNY and SVGAGI (reference sequence). As DNA, the CDR3 is TGTGCCAGCACCCCTCCTCCGGGGAGAGGCCAGCCCCAGCATTTT. Translated: CASTPPPGRGQPQHF.

The CDR3 DNA reads as TGTGCCAGTTACACCGGGACATACACCGGGGAGCTGTTTTTT. Protein product: CASYTGTYTGELFF. The chain carries TRBV19 and TRBJ2-2, with TRBD1 as a possible D gene (6 bases). Trimming removed 8 bases from V and 3 bases from J, with 13 bases in between. Per the germline V gene, CDR1 is LNHDA and CDR2 is SQIVND (reference sequence). The CDR3 is 14 amino acids. Filled out from reference TRBV19 and TRBJ2-2, the complete variable domain reads DGGITQSPKYLFRKEGQNVTLSCEQNLNHDAMYWYRQDPGQGLRLIYYSQIVNDFQKGDIAEGYSVSREKKESFPLTVTSAQKNPTAFYLCASYTGTYTGELFFGEGSRLTVL.

This chain connects TRBV28 to TRBJ1-1; D is possibly TRBD1 (6 bases). CDR3 length: 15 amino acids. Deletions cut 3 bases from V and 0 bases from J, with 11 bases between. Germline V gene sequence: CDR1 MDHEN, CDR2 SYDVKM. The CDR3 loop is CASSLTGPMNTEAFF. CDR3 coding DNA: TGTGCCAGCAGTTTGACAGGCCCTATGAACACTGAAGCTTTCTTT.

The rearrangement links TRBV3-1 (or the pseudogene TRBV3-2) to TRBJ1-1; D may be TRBD1 (6 bases). Deletions cut 1 base from V and 10 bases from J, with 13 bases between. The CDR3 extends over 13 amino acids. Germline CDR1 LGHDT, CDR2 YNNKEL (reference sequence). Here the CDR3 DNA reads TGTGCCAGCAGCCAAGTGGGGGCCCAGGGAGCTTTCTTT. This encodes CASSQVGAQGAFF.

The chain is built from TRBV28 and TRBJ2-6; 8 nucleotides match TRBD1. CDR1 is MDHEN and CDR2 is SYDVKM in the germline V gene. Trimming at V came to 5 bases and at J to 1 base, leaving 7 bases not matched to a gene. The CDR3 loop spans 17 amino acids. The CDR3 sequence is CASSLGQGKSGANVLTF. CDR3 sequence (DNA): TGTGCCAGCAGTCTAGGACAGGGTAAATCTGGGGCCAACGTCCTGACTTTC.

The chain recombines TRBV19 with TRBJ1-2, with TRBD1 as a possible D gene (5 bases). Trimming removed 7 bases at V and 0 bases at J, with 9 bases between. Germline-derived CDR1 and CDR2 are LNHDA and SQIVND (reference sequence). This CDR3 comprises 13 residues. CDR3 protein: CASTPQANYGYTF. Here the CDR3 DNA reads TGTGCCAGTACCCCACAGGCTAACTATGGCTACACCTTC.

The chain uses TRBV29-1 and TRBJ1-2; 7 bases line up with TRBD1. The length of the CDR3 is 14 residues. CDR1 SQVTM and CDR2 ANQGSEA come from the germline V gene. With V trimmed by 4 bases and J by 3 bases, 8 bases remained unmatched. CDR3 loop: CSVGRDSLYYGYTF. CDR3 coding DNA: TGCAGCGTTGGACGGGACAGCCTATACTATGGCTACACCTTC.

This chain links TRBV7-2 with TRBJ1-4; 7 nucleotides match TRBD1. CDR3 size: 14 residues. The V segment lost 5 bases and the J segment 4 bases; nucleotides outside the gene matches: 4. The germline gives CDR1 SGHTA, CDR2 FQGNSA. The CDR3 reads CASSPRQGNEKLFF. The CDR3 region has the DNA TGTGCCAGCAGCCCCCGACAGGGTAATGAAAAACTGTTTTTT.

This chain joins TRBV7-2 and TRBJ1-1; D gene uncertain. CDR3 length equals 11 residues. CDR1 and CDR2 from the germline V gene are SGHTA and FQGNSA. V gave up 7 bases and J gave up 3 bases, with 6 bases separating them. The CDR3 reads CASTRYTEAFF. CDR3 sequence (DNA): TGTGCCAGCACCCGGTACACTGAAGCTTTCTTT.

The chain joins TRBV7-9 to TRBJ1-5; tentative D call: TRBD1 (6 bases). The V gene lost 0 bases and the J gene lost 6 bases, with 9 bases spanning the gap. The germline CDR1 and CDR2 sequences are SEHNR and FQNEAQ (reference sequence). The CDR3 consists of 14 residues. CDR3 sequence: CASSLAGGAQPQHF. The DNA for the CDR3 is TGTGCCAGCAGCTTAGCAGGGGGTGCTCAGCCCCAGCATTTT.

The rearrangement joins TRBV4-1 to TRBJ1-6, with no clear D. The CDR3 has 12 residues. V shed 2 bases and J shed 7 bases, with 3 bases lying between them. Germline lookup yields CDR1 MGHRA and CDR2 YSYEKL. CDR3 in amino acids: CASSQQNSPLHF. The CDR3 DNA sequence: TGCGCCAGCAGCCAACAGAATTCACCCCTCCACTTT.

This clone was detected only once. This chain links TRBV21-1 with TRBJ2-1; TRBD2 is the table's D call and was not checked against the DNA. TRBV21-1 counts as a pseudogene. This CDR3 region has 16 residues. The CDR3 sequence is CASSSIGPGGLVVQFF. The DNA for the CDR3 is TGTGCCAGCAGCTCCATTGGGCCGGGAGGATTAGTGGTGCAGTTCTTC.